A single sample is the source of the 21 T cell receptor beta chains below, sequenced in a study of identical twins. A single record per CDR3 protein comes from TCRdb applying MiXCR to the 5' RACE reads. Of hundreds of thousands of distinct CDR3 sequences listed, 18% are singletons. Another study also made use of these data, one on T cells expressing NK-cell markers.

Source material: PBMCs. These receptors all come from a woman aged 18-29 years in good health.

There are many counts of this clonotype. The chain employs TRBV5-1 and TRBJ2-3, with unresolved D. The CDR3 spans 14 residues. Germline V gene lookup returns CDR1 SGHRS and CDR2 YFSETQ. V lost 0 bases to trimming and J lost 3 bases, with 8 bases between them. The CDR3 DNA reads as TGCGCCAGCAGCTTGGAGGCACGAACAGATACGCAGTATTTT. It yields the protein CASSLEARTDTQYF.

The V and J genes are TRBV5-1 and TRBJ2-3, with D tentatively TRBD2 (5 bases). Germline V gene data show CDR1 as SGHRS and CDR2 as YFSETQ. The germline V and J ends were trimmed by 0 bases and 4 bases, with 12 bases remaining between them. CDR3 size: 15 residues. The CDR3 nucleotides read TGCGCCAGCAGCTTGGAATCCCCCGGGGCAGATACGCAGTATTTT. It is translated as CASSLESPGADTQYF.

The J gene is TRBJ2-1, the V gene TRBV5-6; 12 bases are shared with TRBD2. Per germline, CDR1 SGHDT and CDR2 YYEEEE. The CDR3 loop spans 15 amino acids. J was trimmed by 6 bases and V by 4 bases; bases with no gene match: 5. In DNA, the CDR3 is TGTGCCAGCAGCCAAGGACTAGCGGGGATCAATGAGCAGTTCTTC. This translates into CASSQGLAGINEQFF. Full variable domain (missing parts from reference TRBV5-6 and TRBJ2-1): DAGVTQSPTHLIKTRGQQVTLRCSPKSGHDTVSWYQQALGQGPQFIFQYYEEEERQRGNFPDRFSGHQFPNYSSELNVNALLLGDSALYLCASSQGLAGINEQFFGPGTRLTVL.

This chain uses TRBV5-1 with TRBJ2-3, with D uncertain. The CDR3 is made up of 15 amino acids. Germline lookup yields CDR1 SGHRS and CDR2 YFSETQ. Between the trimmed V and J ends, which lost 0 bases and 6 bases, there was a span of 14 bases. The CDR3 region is CASSLASRLPDTQYF. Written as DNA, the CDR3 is TGCGCCAGCAGCTTGGCCTCGAGACTTCCGGATACGCAGTATTTT.

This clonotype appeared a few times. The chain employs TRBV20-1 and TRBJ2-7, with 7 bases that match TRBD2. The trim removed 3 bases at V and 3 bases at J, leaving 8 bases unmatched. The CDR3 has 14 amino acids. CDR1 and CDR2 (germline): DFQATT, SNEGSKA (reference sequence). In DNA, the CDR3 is TGCAGTGCTAGCCCCACTAGCGCAAACTACGAGCAGTACTTC. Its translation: CSASPTSANYEQYF.

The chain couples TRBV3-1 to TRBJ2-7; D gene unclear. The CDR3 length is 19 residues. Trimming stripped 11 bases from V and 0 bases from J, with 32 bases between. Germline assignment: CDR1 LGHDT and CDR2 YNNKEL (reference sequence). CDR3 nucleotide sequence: TGTGCCTGCTGCAAGTACAGAATTTCCTGGGCAGCCTGCTCCTACGAGCAGTACTTC. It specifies CACCKYRISWAACSYEQYF.

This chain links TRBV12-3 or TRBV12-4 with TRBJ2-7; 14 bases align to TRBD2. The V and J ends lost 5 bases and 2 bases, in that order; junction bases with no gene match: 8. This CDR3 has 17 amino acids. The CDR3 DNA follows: TGTGCCAGCAGTAGAAGACTAGCGGGGGGGCCGACCTACGAGCAGTACTTC. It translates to CASSRRLAGGPTYEQYF.

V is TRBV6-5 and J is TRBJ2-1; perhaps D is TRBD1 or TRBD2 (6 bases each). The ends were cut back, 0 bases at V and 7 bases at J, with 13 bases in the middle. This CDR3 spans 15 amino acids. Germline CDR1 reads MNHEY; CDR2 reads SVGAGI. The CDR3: CASSYSVGGGNEQFF. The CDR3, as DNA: TGTGCCAGCAGTTACTCGGTGGGGGGCGGGAATGAGCAGTTCTTC.

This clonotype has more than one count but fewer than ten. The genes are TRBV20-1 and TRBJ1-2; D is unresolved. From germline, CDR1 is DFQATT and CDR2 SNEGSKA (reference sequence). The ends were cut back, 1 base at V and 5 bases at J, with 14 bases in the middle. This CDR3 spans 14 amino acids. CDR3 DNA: TGCAGTGCTAGAGCGTCGGCTCCCCTTTATGGCTACACCTTC. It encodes CSARASAPLYGYTF.

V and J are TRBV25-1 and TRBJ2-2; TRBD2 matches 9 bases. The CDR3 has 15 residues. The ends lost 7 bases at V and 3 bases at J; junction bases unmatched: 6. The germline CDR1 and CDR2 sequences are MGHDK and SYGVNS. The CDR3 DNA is TGTGCCAGCACCTCTAGCGGGGACTACACCGGGGAGCTGTTTTTT. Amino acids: CASTSSGDYTGELFF.

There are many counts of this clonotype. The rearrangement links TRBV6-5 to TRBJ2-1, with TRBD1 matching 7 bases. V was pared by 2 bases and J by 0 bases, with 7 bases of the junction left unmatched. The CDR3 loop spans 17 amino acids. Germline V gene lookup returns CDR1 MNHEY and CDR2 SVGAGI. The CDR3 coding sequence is TGTGCCAGCAGTTACCTGATGACAGGGAGCTCCTACAATGAGCAGTTCTTC. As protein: CASSYLMTGSSYNEQFF.

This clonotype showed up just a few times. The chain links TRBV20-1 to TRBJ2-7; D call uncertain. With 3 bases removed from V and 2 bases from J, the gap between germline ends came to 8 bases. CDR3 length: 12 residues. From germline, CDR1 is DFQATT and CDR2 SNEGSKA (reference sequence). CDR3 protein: CSASVRAYEQYF. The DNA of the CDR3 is TGCAGTGCTAGTGTCAGAGCCTACGAGCAGTACTTC.

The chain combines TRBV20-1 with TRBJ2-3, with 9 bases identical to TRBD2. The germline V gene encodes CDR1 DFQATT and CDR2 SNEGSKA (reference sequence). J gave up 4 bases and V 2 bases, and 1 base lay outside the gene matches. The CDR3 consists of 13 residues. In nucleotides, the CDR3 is TGCAGTGCTAGAATAGCGGGGGCAGATACGCAGTATTTT. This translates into CSARIAGADTQYF.

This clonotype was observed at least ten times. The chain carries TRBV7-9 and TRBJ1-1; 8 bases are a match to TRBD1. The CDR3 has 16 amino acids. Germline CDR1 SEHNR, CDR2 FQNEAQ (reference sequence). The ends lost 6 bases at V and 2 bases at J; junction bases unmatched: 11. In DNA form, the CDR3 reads TGTGCCAGCAGTTCTGGACAGGGCTCTTTCAACACTGAAGCTTTCTTT. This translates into CASSSGQGSFNTEAFF.

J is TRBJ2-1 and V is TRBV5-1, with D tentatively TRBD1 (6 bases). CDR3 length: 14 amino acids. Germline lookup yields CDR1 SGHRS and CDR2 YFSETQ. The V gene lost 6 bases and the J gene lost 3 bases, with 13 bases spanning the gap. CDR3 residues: CASTPRGNYNEQFF. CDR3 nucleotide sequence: TGCGCCAGCACCCCCAGGGGAAACTACAATGAGCAGTTCTTC. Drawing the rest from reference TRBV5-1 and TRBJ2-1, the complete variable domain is KAGVTQTPRYLIKTRGQQVTLSCSPISGHRSVSWYQQTPGQGLQFLFEYFSETQRNKGNFPGRFSGRQFSNSRSEMNVSTLELGDSALYLCASTPRGNYNEQFFGPGTRLTVL.

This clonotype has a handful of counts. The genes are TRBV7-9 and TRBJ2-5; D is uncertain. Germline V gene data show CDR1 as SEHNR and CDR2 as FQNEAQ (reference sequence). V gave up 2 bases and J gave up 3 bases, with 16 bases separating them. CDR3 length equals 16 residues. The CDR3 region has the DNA TGTGCCAGCAGCTTATCGCCCCGCTGGGTTGAAGAGACCCAGTACTTC. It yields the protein CASSLSPRWVEETQYF.

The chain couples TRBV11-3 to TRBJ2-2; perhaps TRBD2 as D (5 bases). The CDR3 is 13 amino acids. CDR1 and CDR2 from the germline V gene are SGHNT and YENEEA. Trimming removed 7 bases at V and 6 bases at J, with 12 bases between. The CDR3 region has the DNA TGTGCCAGCACATGGACTCCCTCCGGGGAGCTGTTTTTT. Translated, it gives CASTWTPSGELFF.

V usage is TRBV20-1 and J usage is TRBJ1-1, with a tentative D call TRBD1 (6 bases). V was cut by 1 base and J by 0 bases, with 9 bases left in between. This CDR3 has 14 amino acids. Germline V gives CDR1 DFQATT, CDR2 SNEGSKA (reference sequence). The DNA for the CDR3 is TGCAGTGCTAGAGCCGGACAGTTGAACACTGAAGCTTTCTTT. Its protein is CSARAGQLNTEAFF.

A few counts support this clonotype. Here the CDR3 DNA reads TGTGCCAGCAGTGGGCGAGGGAGAATCAATGAGCAGTTCTTC. Its translation: CASSGRGRINEQFF. V and J are TRBV12-3 or TRBV12-4 and TRBJ2-1, with D perhaps TRBD2 (5 bases). Trimming removed 5 bases at V and 6 bases at J, with 14 bases between. The CDR3 length is 14 residues.

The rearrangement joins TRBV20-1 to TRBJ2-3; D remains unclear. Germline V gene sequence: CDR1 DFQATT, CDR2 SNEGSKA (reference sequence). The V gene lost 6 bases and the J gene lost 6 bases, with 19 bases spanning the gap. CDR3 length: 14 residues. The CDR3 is CSAPLGWKWDTQYF. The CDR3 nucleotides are TGCAGTGCCCCTTTAGGCTGGAAGTGGGATACGCAGTATTTT.

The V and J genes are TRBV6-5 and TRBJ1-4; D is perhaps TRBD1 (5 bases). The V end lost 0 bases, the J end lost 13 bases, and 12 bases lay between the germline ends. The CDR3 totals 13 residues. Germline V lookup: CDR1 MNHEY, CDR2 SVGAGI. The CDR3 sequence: CASSYSRWGGLFF. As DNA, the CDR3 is TGTGCCAGCAGTTACTCGAGATGGGGGGGACTGTTTTTT.